One sample yielded the 30 T cell receptor beta chains listed below, sequenced in a study of shared clonotypes between healthy human individuals. Profiled with immunoSEQ multiplex PCR; TCRdb holds only in-frame clones, not every one. Among approximately 2,000,000 clones listed, roughly 95% were seen once. Selected positively for CCR7 and CD45RO-negative, naive CD8 cells excluded terminally differentiated effector memory CD45RA+ cells. Sequencing was performed on naive CD8+ T cells from PBMCs. The receptors were gathered from a man aged 18 to 30 in good health. Some clones in this sample may be carry-over from other donors' samples.

The V call is TRBV9, the J call TRBJ1-3; no definite D call. The CDR3 covers 13 residues. Trimming stripped 3 bases from V and 4 bases from J, with 8 bases between. Germline assignment: CDR1 SGDLS and CDR2 YYNGEE. In DNA form, the CDR3 reads TGTGCCAGCAGCGGGGAGGAGGGAAACACCATATATTTT. The encoded protein is CASSGEEGNTIYF.

The rearrangement joins TRBV7-9 to TRBJ2-3; D gene ambiguous. Trimming shortened V by 4 bases and J by 3 bases, and 11 bases separated the two germline ends. This CDR3 has 14 amino acids. Germline CDR1 SEHNR, CDR2 FQNEAQ (reference sequence). CDR3 protein: CASSSPPLTDTQYF. The CDR3 DNA reads as TGTGCCAGCAGCTCCCCCCCCTTGACAGATACGCAGTATTTT. Supplemented by reference TRBV7-9 and TRBJ2-3, the full variable domain reads DTGVSQNPRHKITKRGQNVTFRCDPISEHNRLYWYRQTLGQGPEFLTYFQNEAQLEKSRLLSDRFSAERPKGSFSTLEIQRTEQGDSAMYLCASSSPPLTDTQYFGPGTRLTVL.

V gene TRBV19 combines with J gene TRBJ2-3; D perhaps matches TRBD2 (6 bases). CDR1 LNHDA and CDR2 SQIVND come from the germline V gene (reference sequence). Trimming stripped 6 bases from V and 4 bases from J, with 8 bases between. This CDR3 spans 12 amino acids. CDR3 residues: CASSGSPDTQYF. In DNA, the CDR3 is TGTGCCAGTAGCGGGAGCCCAGATACGCAGTATTTT.

This chain connects TRBV7-6 to TRBJ2-1; no definite D call. Germline CDR1 SGHVS, CDR2 FNYEAQ. Trimming took 3 bases from V and 4 from J, leaving 7 bases between them. The CDR3 is made up of 13 amino acids. The CDR3 nucleotides read TGTGCCAGCAGCTTTAAGGGTTACAATGAGCAGTTCTTC. Amino acid sequence: CASSFKGYNEQFF.

The V gene is TRBV4-1, the J gene TRBJ2-7, with D unclear. This CDR3 contains 14 residues. V was cut by 1 base and J by 5 bases, with 12 bases left in between. From germline, CDR1 is MGHRA and CDR2 YSYEKL. The CDR3 is CASSQVYGGDEQYF. CDR3 DNA: TGCGCCAGCAGCCAAGTCTACGGCGGAGACGAGCAGTACTTC.

In its sample, this clone was seen once. The chain carries TRBV11-2 and TRBJ2-5; the D gene is possibly TRBD2 (5 bases). The CDR3 spans 14 residues. CDR1 SGHAT and CDR2 FQNNGV come from the germline V gene. Trimming pared 6 bases from V and 1 base from J, leaving 12 bases between. As DNA, the CDR3 is TGTGCCAGCAGAATCGTCGGGATCCAAGAGACCCAGTACTTC. Translated, it gives CASRIVGIQETQYF.

V usage is TRBV6-5 and J usage is TRBJ2-2; 7 bases agree with TRBD2. The trim removed 8 bases at V and 8 bases at J, leaving 5 bases unmatched. The CDR3 spans 12 residues. From germline, CDR1 is MNHEY and CDR2 SVGAGI. The CDR3 nucleotides read TGTGCCAGCCGGGGAGGGGTTGGGGAGCTGTTTTTT. It is translated as CASRGGVGELFF.

The chain carries TRBV27 and TRBJ2-1; D not certain. The germline gives CDR1 MNHEY, CDR2 SMNVEV (reference sequence). V was clipped by 5 bases and J by 8 bases, with 16 bases between them. This CDR3 has 14 residues. In nucleotides, the CDR3 is TGTGCCAGCAGTGTCCGGCTAGTCGGGTATGAGCAGTTCTTC. This codes for CASSVRLVGYEQFF.

CDR3 bases: TGTGCCAGCAGTGACATGGACACCGACTTGAACACTGAAGCTTTCTTT. Translated, it gives CASSDMDTDLNTEAFF. This chain joins TRBV6-1 and TRBJ1-1; D is possibly TRBD1 (5 bases). Trimming shortened V by 3 bases and J by 0 bases, and 14 bases separated the two germline ends. The CDR3 has 16 residues. Germline V gene lookup returns CDR1 MNHNS and CDR2 SASEGT.

This chain links TRBV9 with TRBJ2-1; 14 nucleotides match TRBD2. CDR1 is SGDLS and CDR2 is YYNGEE in the germline V gene. The junction had 7 bases not matched to a gene; V was cut back by 6 bases and J by 8 bases. The CDR3 covers 15 residues. The CDR3 protein is CASTTGTSGSDEQFF. The CDR3 nucleotides read TGTGCCAGCACCACTGGGACTAGCGGGAGCGATGAGCAGTTCTTC. Variable domain in full (rest from reference TRBV9 and TRBJ2-1): DSGVTQTPKHLITATGQRVTLRCSPRSGDLSVYWYQQSLDQGLQFLIQYYNGEERAKGNILERFSAQQFPDLHSELNLSSLELGDSALYFCASTTGTSGSDEQFFGPGTRLTVL.

The J gene is TRBJ1-1, the V gene TRBV4-1; 7 bases line up with TRBD1. Trimming removed 3 bases from V and 6 bases from J; junction bases left unmatched: 13. The CDR3 is 16 amino acids. The V gene's germline CDR1 is MGHRA and CDR2 YSYEKL. Written as DNA, the CDR3 is TGCGCCAGCAGCCATGTTGGGGGGATAGGGGGCTCTGAAGCTTTCTTT. Translated, it gives CASSHVGGIGGSEAFF.

V gene TRBV7-3 combines with J gene TRBJ1-2, with D hard to call. The V end was cut by 7 bases, the J end by 6 bases, with 15 bases between. Germline-derived CDR1 and CDR2 are SGHTA and FQGTGA. CDR3 length equals 13 residues. In DNA form, the CDR3 reads TGTGCCAGCACCCCCTCCCCCGGGGATGGCTACACCTTC. It translates to CASTPSPGDGYTF.

The chain combines TRBV7-2 with TRBJ2-3; no firm D call. This CDR3 spans 13 amino acids. V was clipped by 7 bases and J by 6 bases, with 14 bases between them. The germline gives CDR1 SGHTA, CDR2 FQGNSA. CDR3 in DNA: TGTGCCAGCACCATAAGAGTTCGGGATACGCAGTATTTT. Translating gives CASTIRVRDTQYF.

This clone was recorded only once. The gene calls are TRBV5-1 and TRBJ2-5, with D perhaps matching TRBD2 (7 bases). The germline CDR1 and CDR2 sequences are SGHRS and YFSETQ. This CDR3 is 15 amino acids long. Trimming stripped 4 bases from V and 5 bases from J, with 18 bases between. The CDR3 region has the DNA TGCGCCAGCAGCCTGGAAGGGGGGGTGAAGGAGACCCAGTACTTC. Encoded protein: CASSLEGGVKETQYF.

The chain recombines TRBV7-9 with TRBJ2-7; 13 nucleotides line up with TRBD2. After removal of 7 bases from V and 0 bases from J, the junction contained 12 bases not matched to a gene. Germline CDR1 is SEHNR and CDR2 is FQNEAQ (reference sequence). The CDR3 has 18 residues. The CDR3 DNA is TGTGCCAGCAAAGAAAGGGAGGGGACTAGCGGGGACTCCTACGAGCAGTACTTC. Protein product: CASKEREGTSGDSYEQYF.

This clone has just one count. The genes are TRBV19 and TRBJ1-5; the match to TRBD1 covers 12 bases. The CDR3 is made up of 14 amino acids. Germline V gives CDR1 LNHDA, CDR2 SQIVND (reference sequence). J gave up 7 bases and V 8 bases, and 6 bases lay outside the gene matches. CDR3 DNA: TGTGCCAGTGGGGCCGGGACAGGGGGCCAGCCCCAGCATTTT. Translation: CASGAGTGGQPQHF. The full variable domain, rest sourced from reference TRBV19 and TRBJ1-5, is DGGITQSPKYLFRKEGQNVTLSCEQNLNHDAMYWYRQDPGQGLRLIYYSQIVNDFQKGDIAEGYSVSREKKESFPLTVTSAQKNPTAFYLCASGAGTGGQPQHFGDGTRLSIL.

V and J are TRBV7-3 and TRBJ1-1; D gene unclear. V lost 3 bases and J lost 1, with 6 bases in between. Germline V lookup: CDR1 SGHTA, CDR2 FQGTGA. This CDR3 region has 13 residues. The CDR3 loop reads CASSFPANTEAFF. The CDR3 DNA is TGTGCCAGCAGCTTTCCCGCGAACACTGAAGCTTTCTTT.

This clone was detected once. The V and J genes are TRBV2 and TRBJ2-2; D call uncertain. This CDR3 is 13 amino acids long. Deletions cut 3 bases from V and 4 bases from J, with 6 bases between. CDR1 SNHLY and CDR2 FYNNEI come from the germline V gene. The chain's CDR3 is CASSDGTTGELFF. Written as DNA, the CDR3 is TGTGCCAGCAGTGACGGTACCACCGGGGAGCTGTTTTTT.

The V gene is TRBV2, the J gene TRBJ2-5; weak D call: TRBD2 (6 bases). Germline V lookup: CDR1 SNHLY, CDR2 FYNNEI. The CDR3 consists of 17 residues. Trimming took off 2 bases at V and 5 bases at J, with 21 bases between the two ends. The CDR3 coding sequence is TGTGCCAGCAGTGAATCGGGTTGGGGACTGAAAATGGAGACCCAGTACTTC. Translated: CASSESGWGLKMETQYF.

The J gene is TRBJ2-1, the V gene TRBV28; TRBD2 matches 8 bases. This CDR3 is 15 amino acids long. In germline, CDR1 is MDHEN, CDR2 SYDVKM. V lost 1 base, J lost 3 bases, and 2 bases stayed unmatched. The CDR3 nucleotides are TGTGCCAGCAGTTTATTTGGGACTAGCTACAATGAGCAGTTCTTC. This codes for CASSLFGTSYNEQFF.

The chain uses TRBV2 and TRBJ2-2, with 12 bases identical to TRBD2. Losses at the gene ends were 1 base for V and 7 bases for J; bases not matched to a gene: 7. The CDR3 has 17 residues. In germline, CDR1 is SNHLY, CDR2 FYNNEI. The DNA for the CDR3 is TGTGCCAGCAGTGAAGAGACTAGCGGGAGTATTTTCGGGGAGCTGTTTTTT. This encodes CASSEETSGSIFGELFF.

The chain carries TRBV2 and TRBJ1-4; D is undetermined. The germline V gene has CDR1 SNHLY and CDR2 FYNNEI. The CDR3 is made up of 12 amino acids. V was pared by 3 bases and J by 6 bases, with 5 bases between. As DNA, the CDR3 is TGTGCCAGCAGTGACAGCTATGAAAAACTGTTTTTT. Residues: CASSDSYEKLFF.

This clone showed up just once. The chain couples TRBV6-5 to TRBJ2-2; D is ambiguous. The germline V gene has CDR1 MNHEY and CDR2 SVGAGI. V shed 5 bases and J shed 2 bases, with 6 bases lying between them. This CDR3 contains 13 residues. The CDR3: CASSTTNTGELFF. For the CDR3, the DNA is TGTGCCAGCAGTACAACCAACACCGGGGAGCTGTTTTTT.

The chain couples TRBV27 to TRBJ2-7, with D unclear. Trimming pared 2 bases from V and 6 bases from J, leaving 14 bases between. CDR1 MNHEY and CDR2 SMNVEV come from the germline V gene (reference sequence). The CDR3 length is 14 residues. This CDR3 reads CASSLISNYLEQYF. DNA for the CDR3: TGTGCCAGCAGTTTAATCAGCAATTACCTCGAGCAGTACTTC.

The chain joins TRBV4-1 to TRBJ2-7; the D is unclear. Deletions cut 1 base from V and 0 bases from J, with 13 bases between. The CDR3 consists of 16 residues. CDR1 and CDR2 from the germline V gene are MGHRA and YSYEKL. The CDR3 nucleotides are TGCGCCAGCAGCCAAGGTTTTGTACAGTCCTCCTACGAGCAGTACTTC. Its translation is CASSQGFVQSSYEQYF.

This clone was detected a few times. The chain is built from TRBV7-9 and TRBJ1-1, with 7 bases fitting TRBD1. CDR3 length: 15 amino acids. Trimming removed 4 bases from V and 7 bases from J; junction bases left unmatched: 12. Germline V gene sequence: CDR1 SEHNR, CDR2 FQNEAQ (reference sequence). The CDR3 is CASSSEDRVLGEAFF. CDR3 nucleotide sequence: TGTGCCAGCAGCTCAGAAGACAGGGTGCTAGGTGAAGCTTTCTTT.

The CDR3 protein is CASSAGQVNTEAFF. CDR3 nucleotides: TGTGCCAGCAGCGCTGGACAGGTTAACACTGAAGCTTTCTTT. The chain carries TRBV6-5 and TRBJ1-1; 7 bases map to TRBD1. V shed 6 bases and J 2 bases; nucleotides not matched to a gene: 6. This CDR3 has 14 amino acids. Germline V gives CDR1 MNHEY, CDR2 SVGAGI.

The DNA of the CDR3 is TGTGCCAGCAGTCCATCGGCCCGGACAGGGCCGACCTACGAGCAGTACTTC. This codes for CASSPSARTGPTYEQYF. The gene calls are TRBV28 and TRBJ2-7, with TRBD1 identical over 8 bases. From germline, CDR1 is MDHEN and CDR2 SYDVKM. The CDR3 runs to 17 residues. The junction had 14 bases not matched to a gene; V was cut back by 5 bases and J by 2 bases.

The chain has TRBV2 and TRBJ2-7; 12 nucleotides align to TRBD2. This CDR3 has 18 amino acids. The V gene's germline CDR1 is SNHLY and CDR2 FYNNEI. V lost 0 bases and J lost 4; bases outside the gene matches: 10. The DNA for the CDR3 is TGTGCCAGCAGTGAAGCGTTGGGTCTAGCGGGAGGGCCGTACGAGCAGTACTTC. It specifies CASSEALGLAGGPYEQYF.

The gene calls are TRBV28 and TRBJ2-3; 9 bases match TRBD2. V gave up 1 base and J gave up 2 bases; unmatched junction bases: 7. Germline V gene sequence: CDR1 MDHEN, CDR2 SYDVKM. CDR3 length: 17 amino acids. CDR3 sequence (DNA): TGTGCCAGCAGTTTATCCGTGGGCGGGAGGGACACAGATACGCAGTATTTT. This translates into CASSLSVGGRDTDTQYF.